This TCR beta chain was recorded in a study of human T cells and chemical hapten exposure. This clonotype was seen many times. Each CDR3 protein gets one entry after TCRdb re-called the RACE reads with MiXCR. The data contain around 130,000 distinct CDR3 sequences, around 8.2% of them singletons. Per the germline V gene, CDR1 is SGHTA and CDR2 is FQGTGA. This CDR3 is built from 15 residues. Trimming shortened V by 2 bases and J by 1 base, and 11 bases separated the two germline ends. The time point was: healthy volunteer bleed at 2 weeks. Whole blood that had not been fractionated was the source of extracted total RNA.

The J gene is TRBJ1-1, the V gene TRBV7-3; possible D gene TRBD1, 5 bases. The receptor comes from a male donor in good health. Some clones in this sample may be carry-over from other donors' samples. The sample taken for sequencing was whole blood. CDR3: CASSLGMGPNTEAFF. The CDR3 region has the DNA TGTGCCAGCAGCTTAGGGATGGGGCCGAACACTGAAGCTTTCTTT.